The 23 T cell receptor beta chains below all came from one sample that was sequenced in a study of PD-L1 blockade in urothelial cancer. Documented time point: peripheral blood 6 weeks after treatment start. Only in-frame clones appear in the TCRdb table, and some are missing; sequencing was by immunoSEQ multiplex PCR. Of more than 45,000 clones listed, roughly 80% are singletons. The sequences come from PBMCs, collected around atezolizumab (anti-PD-L1) treatment. The receptors stem from a man between 65 and 85 years old with urothelial cancer.

The rearrangement links TRBV5-6 to TRBJ1-3; D gene ambiguous. Deletions cut 3 bases from V and 5 bases from J, with 9 bases between. This CDR3 has 13 amino acids. In germline, CDR1 is SGHDT, CDR2 YYEEEE. This CDR3 reads CASSSDYRNTIYF. The DNA of the CDR3 is TGTGCCAGCAGCTCGGACTATAGAAACACCATATATTTT.

The sample holds a few counts of this clone. This chain joins TRBV21-1 and TRBJ1-1. TRBV21-1 is an annotated pseudogene. CDR3 length equals 9 residues. The CDR3 here is CASSNRAFF. CDR3 sequence (DNA): TGTGCCAGCAGCAACCGGGCTTTCTTT.

J is TRBJ1-5 and V is TRBV9, with 10 bases identical to TRBD1. This CDR3 has 15 amino acids. The V segment lost 0 bases and the J segment 8 bases; nucleotides outside the gene matches: 5. CDR1 and CDR2 from the germline V gene are SGDLS and YYNGEE. This CDR3 is CASSVGQGAGEPQHF. The CDR3 nucleotides read TGTGCCAGCAGCGTAGGACAGGGGGCGGGAGAGCCCCAGCATTTT.

The chain carries TRBV10-3 and TRBJ1-1; 7 positions match TRBD1. The ends lost 2 bases at V and 6 bases at J; junction bases unmatched: 6. The CDR3 extends over 14 amino acids. Germline V lookup: CDR1 ENHRY, CDR2 SYGVKD. The CDR3 protein is CAISEKDRVAEAFF. CDR3 DNA sequence: TGTGCCATCAGTGAGAAAGACAGGGTCGCTGAAGCTTTCTTT.

The V and J genes are TRBV5-6 and TRBJ1-2, with 7 bases that match TRBD1. Germline CDR1 and CDR2: SGHDT and YYEEEE. V lost 0 bases and J lost 4; bases outside the gene matches: 6. CDR3 size: 15 residues. CDR3 coding DNA: TGTGCCAGCAGCTTGGAGGTCAGGGGGTCCTATGGCTACACCTTC. This codes for CASSLEVRGSYGYTF. Combining the CDR3 with reference TRBV5-6 and TRBJ1-2 gives the whole variable domain DAGVTQSPTHLIKTRGQQVTLRCSPKSGHDTVSWYQQALGQGPQFIFQYYEEEERQRGNFPDRFSGHQFPNYSSELNVNALLLGDSALYLCASSLEVRGSYGYTFGSGTRLTVV.

This rearrangement joins TRBV6-6 to TRBJ1-2; D unresolved. CDR1 and CDR2 from the germline V gene are MNHNY and SVGAGI (reference sequence). The CDR3 length is 11 residues. Trimming stripped 5 bases from V and 8 bases from J, with 9 bases between. CDR3 sequence: CASSPTGGYTF. The DNA for the CDR3 is TGTGCCAGCAGTCCTACGGGAGGCTACACCTTC.

The genes are TRBV5-1 and TRBJ1-5, with D hard to call. CDR3 length equals 14 residues. The germline gives CDR1 SGHRS, CDR2 YFSETQ. V lost 3 bases, J lost 4 bases, and 11 bases lay in between. DNA of the CDR3: TGCGCCAGCAGCTGGGGATGGGAGAATCAGCCCCAGCATTTT. Its protein is CASSWGWENQPQHF.

The rearrangement links TRBV5-4 to TRBJ2-3; 8 nucleotides match TRBD1. CDR1 is SGHNT, CDR2 YYREEE, per germline (reference sequence). Trimming removed 3 bases from V and 11 bases from J; junction bases left unmatched: 5. The length of the CDR3 is 12 residues. The CDR3: CASSSGQVGQYF. CDR3 DNA sequence: TGTGCCAGCAGCTCGGGACAGGTGGGGCAGTATTTT.

This clone has only one observation. The CDR3 region has the DNA TGTGCCAGCAGCCCTGGACTACTGAACACCGGGGAGCTGTTTTTT. Its translation is CASSPGLLNTGELFF. The chain is built from TRBV5-4 and TRBJ2-2, with D possibly being TRBD2 (6 bases). V was pared by 4 bases and J by 1 base, with 11 bases between. The germline V gene has CDR1 SGHNT and CDR2 YYREEE (reference sequence). This CDR3 region has 15 residues.

The chain joins TRBV2 to TRBJ2-1; TRBD2 matches at 8 bases. Losses at the gene ends were 7 bases for V and 1 base for J; bases not matched to a gene: 3. The CDR3 runs 14 residues. CDR1 is SNHLY and CDR2 is FYNNEI in the germline V gene. The CDR3 spells CASIKRESYNEQFF. CDR3 in DNA: TGTGCCAGCATAAAGCGGGAGTCCTACAATGAGCAGTTCTTC.

The chain combines TRBV5-1 with TRBJ2-7, with TRBD1 matching over 7 bases. The junction had 7 bases not matched to a gene; V was cut back by 4 bases and J by 3 bases. The length of the CDR3 is 14 residues. Germline V lookup: CDR1 SGHRS, CDR2 YFSETQ. The CDR3 sequence is CASSARPGGYEQYF. The CDR3 coding sequence is TGCGCCAGCAGCGCCCGACCAGGGGGCTACGAGCAGTACTTC.

This clone appeared once. The genes are TRBV5-6 and TRBJ2-3, with 9 bases fitting TRBD1. Per germline, CDR1 SGHDT and CDR2 YYEEEE. The junction had 12 bases not matched to a gene; V was cut back by 7 bases and J by 9 bases. The CDR3 runs 14 residues. The CDR3 protein is CASLDRGVEWTQYF. The DNA for the CDR3 is TGTGCCAGCCTCGACAGGGGGGTTGAGTGGACGCAGTATTTT. Based on the CDR3 plus reference TRBV5-6 and TRBJ2-3, the full variable domain is DAGVTQSPTHLIKTRGQQVTLRCSPKSGHDTVSWYQQALGQGPQFIFQYYEEEERQRGNFPDRFSGHQFPNYSSELNVNALLLGDSALYLCASLDRGVEWTQYFGPGTRLTVL.

This chain connects TRBV18 to TRBJ2-5; weak D call: TRBD1 (6 bases). Germline V CDR1 and CDR2: KGHSH, LQKENI. The CDR3 totals 17 residues. With 4 bases removed from V and 3 bases from J, the gap between germline ends came to 21 bases. The CDR3 DNA reads TGTGCCAGCTCACAGTATCGGAATAACAGGGTGGAAGAGACCCAGTACTTC. Translating gives CASSQYRNNRVEETQYF.

The rearrangement links TRBV7-9 to TRBJ2-7; TRBD2 is a possible D gene (5 bases). CDR3 size: 15 residues. V lost 3 bases, J lost 1 base, and 13 bases lay in between. Germline loops: CDR1 SEHNR, CDR2 FQNEAQ (reference sequence). The CDR3 DNA reads TGTGCCAGCAGCTTTTCTGGAGGAGGTTCCTACGAGCAGTACTTC. This translates into CASSFSGGGSYEQYF.

This clone was counted only a few times. The chain employs TRBV21-1 and TRBJ2-1; TRBD2, the table's D call, was not compared with the DNA. TRBV21-1 is described as a pseudogene. This CDR3 region has 16 residues. The CDR3 sequence: CASSKWASGKYNEQFF. CDR3 bases: TGTGCCAGCAGCAAATGGGCTAGCGGCAAGTACAATGAGCAGTTCTTC.

The table lists this clone with a count of one. The rearrangement uses TRBV6-5 and TRBJ2-2; 9 nucleotides align to TRBD1. Trimming cost V 1 base and J 7 bases; bases outside gene matches: 7. This CDR3 contains 16 residues. Germline values: CDR1 MNHEY, CDR2 SVGAGI. CDR3 residues: CASSYLTGGRGGELFF. The CDR3 DNA follows: TGTGCCAGCAGTTACTTGACAGGGGGACGTGGCGGGGAGCTGTTTTTT.

CDR3 region: CASSSGLGGYTF. CDR3 coding DNA: TGTGCCAGCAGCTCAGGGCTTGGTGGCTACACCTTC. The chain couples TRBV14 to TRBJ1-2, with D possibly matching TRBD1 (5 bases). The CDR3 is made up of 12 amino acids. Germline CDR1 reads SGHDN; CDR2 reads FVKESK. V lost 5 bases to trimming and J lost 7 bases, with 11 bases between them.

The rearrangement joins TRBV19 to TRBJ1-1; 7 bases agree with TRBD1. From germline, CDR1 is LNHDA and CDR2 SQIVND (reference sequence). There are 16 residues in the CDR3. The trim removed 6 bases at V and 3 bases at J, leaving 13 bases unmatched. The DNA of the CDR3 is TGTGCCAGTAGCCCCGCCCCAGGACAGGCCTACACTGAAGCTTTCTTT. It specifies CASSPAPGQAYTEAFF.

This chain connects TRBV11-2 to TRBJ1-2, with 12 nucleotides matching TRBD1. Trimming cost V 3 bases and J 0 bases; bases outside gene matches: 8. Germline lookup yields CDR1 SGHAT and CDR2 FQNNGV. CDR3 size: 18 residues. The CDR3 DNA reads as TGTGCCAGCAGCTTTTCCGGGACAGGGGGCGCTTCTAACTATGGCTACACCTTC. Translation gives CASSFSGTGGASNYGYTF.

The chain couples TRBV19 to TRBJ2-7, with 8 bases matching TRBD2. Unmatched junction bases numbered 8, after V lost 6 bases and J lost 1 base. This CDR3 spans 15 amino acids. CDR1 is LNHDA and CDR2 is SQIVND in the germline V gene (reference sequence). The CDR3 bases are TGTGCCAGTAGCAACGAGAAGCGGGGGTCCTACGAGCAGTACTTC. Its protein product is CASSNEKRGSYEQYF.

This chain's CDR3 is CASSELAGRVGEQFF. The DNA of the CDR3 is TGTGCCAGCAGTGAACTAGCGGGACGGGTCGGTGAGCAGTTCTTC. The chain couples TRBV2 to TRBJ2-1, with 9 bases lining up with TRBD2. J gave up 9 bases and V 2 bases, and 8 bases lay outside the gene matches. CDR3 size: 15 residues. The germline V gene encodes CDR1 SNHLY and CDR2 FYNNEI.

The V call is TRBV28, the J call TRBJ2-7, with 11 bases fitting TRBD2. The V gene end was trimmed by 1 base and the J gene end by 3 bases; junction bases not matched to a gene: 5. The CDR3 sequence is 16 residues long. Per the germline V gene, CDR1 is MDHEN and CDR2 is SYDVKM. CDR3 region: CASSLSGLAGGYEQYF. The CDR3 coding sequence is TGTGCCAGCAGTTTATCTGGGCTAGCGGGAGGCTACGAGCAGTACTTC.

This clone has more than one count but fewer than ten. J is TRBJ2-5 and V is TRBV2; D gene uncertain. Trimming shortened V by 2 bases and J by 6 bases, and 19 bases separated the two germline ends. The CDR3 covers 16 residues. The V gene's germline CDR1 is SNHLY and CDR2 FYNNEI. CDR3 region: CASSEYVWVEEKTQYF. In DNA form, the CDR3 reads TGTGCCAGCAGTGAATATGTTTGGGTCGAGGAGAAGACCCAGTACTTC.